The rows below give T cell receptor beta chains drawn from one sample of a study of blood T cell repertoires in COVID-19. The method was immunoSEQ multiplex PCR; TCRdb's version includes in-frame clones alone and lacks a portion of them. In the table there are hundreds of thousands of clones, around 86% of which are singletons. Sequencing used PBMCs or T cells enriched from blood (not recorded which). The receptors shown here come from a man aged 40-49 years who had recovered from COVID-19. The CDR3 runs from the conserved cysteine through the conserved F or W. D genes are given only for firm matches. Size is stated for part of the rows, as once, few or many counts, or as a class when the clone is expanded.

size,V,J,D,CDR3,DNA
.,TRBV18,TRBJ1-2,.,CASSPDETGGYTF,TGTGCCAGCTCACCAGACGAAACGGGTGGCTACACCTTC
.,TRBV2,TRBJ2-3,TRBD2,CASSRTSGGAVTDTQYF,TGTGCCAGCAGTCGCACTAGCGGGGGGGCCGTCACAGATACGCAGTATTTT
.,TRBV23-1,TRBJ2-7,.,CASSQQWAQFSYEQYF,TGCGCCAGCAGTCAACAGTGGGCTCAATTCTCCTACGAGCAGTACTTC
once,TRBV2,TRBJ2-1,TRBD2,CASSAGVAGRSNNEQFF,TGTGCCAGCAGTGCCGGGGTAGCGGGCCGCTCGAACAATGAGCAGTTCTTC
.,TRBV3-1/TRBV3-2,TRBJ2-1,TRBD2,CASSQDGSLAGNEQFF,TGTGCCAGCAGCCAAGATGGTTCACTAGCGGGCAATGAGCAGTTCTTC
.,TRBV6-5,TRBJ1-6,.,CASKRSSYNSPLHF,TGTGCCAGTAAGAGGAGCTCCTATAATTCACCCCTCCACTTT
.,TRBV27,TRBJ1-2,.,CASSVLRGRAYTF,TGTGCCAGCAGTGTACTCCGCGGCCGCGCTTACACCTTC
.,TRBV5-4,TRBJ2-1,TRBD1,CASSPWTGIEQFF,TGTGCCAGCAGCCCCTGGACAGGTATTGAGCAGTTCTTC
once,TRBV7-8,TRBJ2-3,TRBD1,CASSLDQGADTQYF,TGTGCCAGCAGCTTAGATCAGGGGGCAGATACGCAGTATTTT
.,TRBV18,TRBJ1-2,TRBD1,CASSPGTGEKNGYTF,TGTGCCAGCTCACCCGGGACAGGGGAGAAGAATGGCTACACCTTC
.,TRBV6-6,TRBJ1-4,.,CASSYGGQREKLFF,TGTGCCAGCAGTTACGGAGGGCAACGAGAAAAACTGTTTTTT
.,TRBV7-9,TRBJ1-6,TRBD1,CASSPRGQVGSPLHF,TGTGCCAGCAGCCCAAGGGGACAGGTCGGCTCACCCCTCCACTTT
.,TRBV25-1,TRBJ1-1,.,CASSGEPVSIEAFF,TGTGCCAGCAGCGGGGAGCCCGTATCTATCGAAGCTTTCTTT
.,TRBV19,TRBJ2-7,TRBD1,CASSISGTGATSYEQYF,TGTGCCAGTAGTATATCAGGGACAGGGGCTACCTCCTACGAGCAGTACTTC
once,TRBV5-1,TRBJ1-4,TRBD1,CASSWTGSNEKLFF,TGCGCCAGCAGCTGGACAGGGTCTAATGAAAAACTGTTTTTT
.,TRBV12-3/TRBV12-4,TRBJ2-2,.,CASTRNTGELFF,TGTGCCAGCACTCGGAACACCGGGGAGCTGTTTTTT
.,TRBV3-1/TRBV3-2,TRBJ2-5,TRBD2,CASSRGLAGVQETQYF,TGTGCCAGCAGCCGCGGACTAGCGGGGGTACAAGAGACCCAGTACTTC
.,TRBV6-2/TRBV6-3,TRBJ2-3,.,CASSRGAGETDTQYF,TGTGCCAGCAGCAGGGGGGCGGGGGAGACAGATACGCAGTATTTT
.,TRBV10-3,TRBJ1-2,TRBD1,CAISGGTALGYGYTF,TGTGCCATCAGTGGCGGGACAGCTTTGGGCTATGGCTACACCTTC
few,TRBV27,TRBJ1-2,TRBD1,CASNPQQGAGGYTF,TGTGCCAGCAATCCTCAACAGGGGGCTGGGGGCTACACCTTC
once,TRBV9,TRBJ2-5,.,CASSSAAGITPDF,TGTGCCAGCAGCTCAGCCGCCGGGATTACCCCAGACTTC
.,TRBV5-4,TRBJ2-7,TRBD2,CASSLATSGTGTEQYF,TGTGCCAGCAGCTTGGCCACTAGCGGGACGGGTACCGAGCAGTACTTC
.,TRBV27,TRBJ2-5,.,CASSRDSGTQYF,TGTGCCAGCAGCCGGGACTCCGGGACCCAGTACTTC
.,TRBV19,TRBJ1-1,.,CASSRQLTGAEAFF,TGTGCCAGTAGTCGACAGTTAACGGGCGCTGAAGCTTTCTTT
.,TRBV10-3,TRBJ2-3,.,CAISESASTDTQYF,TGTGCCATCAGTGAGTCCGCGAGCACAGATACGCAGTATTTT
.,TRBV24-1,TRBJ2-3,TRBD1,CATSDPGQGTDTQYF,TGTGCCACCAGTGATCCTGGACAGGGCACAGATACGCAGTATTTT
.,TRBV7-2,TRBJ2-5,TRBD2,CASLRGNQETQYF,TGTGCCAGTTTGCGGGGGAACCAAGAGACCCAGTACTTC
.,TRBV27,TRBJ2-1,.,CASSFPRPGLDEQFF,TGTGCCAGCAGTTTCCCCCGACCGGGTTTGGATGAGCAGTTCTTC
.,TRBV10-3,TRBJ1-1,.,CAIKRQENTEAFF,TGTGCCATCAAACGACAGGAGAACACTGAAGCTTTCTTT
.,TRBV7-2,TRBJ2-1,TRBD2,CASSSWTSGRLNEQFF,TGTGCCAGCAGCTCGTGGACTAGCGGGAGGCTGAATGAGCAGTTCTTC
.,TRBV7-9,TRBJ1-3,.,CASSREDRSQGNTIYF,TGTGCCAGCAGCCGAGAGGACAGATCCCAGGGAAACACCATATATTTT
.,TRBV28,TRBJ1-2,.,CASSANGFYGYTF,TGTGCCAGCAGTGCTAACGGGTTCTATGGCTACACCTTC
few,TRBV6-6,TRBJ2-7,TRBD2,CASSYPAGVDEQYF,TGTGCCAGCAGTTACCCAGCGGGAGTAGACGAGCAGTACTTC
.,TRBV11-2,TRBJ2-5,.,CASSFAATAWETQYF,TGTGCCAGCAGCTTTGCCGCAACAGCATGGGAGACCCAGTACTTC
once,TRBV7-2,TRBJ1-2,.,CASSLEGGPNYGYTF,TGTGCCAGCAGCTTAGAGGGGGGGCCGAACTATGGCTACACCTTC